This TCR beta chain was found in a study of early stage breast cancer tumors. Germline trimming cut 0 bases from V and 2 bases from J; bases unmatched to any gene: 14. CDR1 and CDR2 from the germline V gene are MGHRA and YSYEKL. The CDR3 covers 19 residues. Some clones are missing from TCRdb's copy, which holds only in-frame ones; the method was immunoSEQ multiplex PCR. The repertoire holds around 25,000 clones, with about two thirds as singletons. Sample: breast tumor tissue. This TCR was recovered from a person between 55 and 69 years old with breast cancer. The gene calls are TRBV4-1 and TRBJ2-7; 9 bases fit TRBD2. The CDR3 spells CASSQDSLAGWDSTYEQYF. In DNA form, the CDR3 reads TGCGCCAGCAGCCAAGACAGTCTAGCGGGATGGGATAGTACCTACGAGCAGTACTTC.